This TCR beta chain stems from a study of T cell responses to AZD1222 COVID-19 vaccine. Second doses that came at about 4 or about 12 weeks were put together. This CDR3 has 16 residues. V shed 0 bases and J shed 2 bases, with 11 bases lying between them. CDR1 and CDR2 (germline): SGHRS, YFSETQ. Assay: immunoSEQ multiplex PCR; the TCRdb copy retains only in-frame clones and omits some. The table lists fewer than 150,000 clones, 85% to 95% of them singletons. Sequences were derived from peripheral blood, sampled 28 days after the second AZD1222 dose. The origin of this receptor is an adult who received the AZD1222 COVID-19 vaccine. The chain is built from TRBV5-1 and TRBJ2-2; D possibly corresponds to TRBD1 (5 bases). As DNA, the CDR3 is TGCGCCAGCAGCTTGGCCCCAGGGCGAAACACCGGGGAGCTGTTTTTT. Residues: CASSLAPGRNTGELFF.